The entry below describes one T cell receptor beta chain. Its antigen is currently not known. No qualities accompany the bases; no much larger clone lies one base away. The CDR3 regions of human TCRbeta chains were subjected to immunosequencing. In the paper's pipeline: TCRs in the repertoires were matched against a reference library of SARS-CoV-2-specific TCRs that had been generated with the MIRA antigen-specificity platform. Breadth meant the fraction of unique TCRs that were SARS-CoV-2-associated, whereas depth meant the fraction of total T cells that were SARS-CoV-2-associated. Using the MIRA data, each spike-specific TCR was mapped to the spike region that the TCR reacts to and placed in a CD4 or CD8 class. Log10-transformed breadth and depth values were compared by one-way ANOVA with Sidak's multiple comparisons tests. TCRdb took this table from immuneACCESS and kept in-frame rearrangements with V and J called. Such tables lack part of the clones; where checked against another copy, unresolved V genes explain under half of the gap, and the rest is unexplained. The DNA was the basis for D and trimming; V, J and clone size are from that table. The sample table shows 150,000 to 200,000 clones, and 94% are seen once. The ten most abundant clones make up around 1.6% of the sample.

The time point label corresponds to: about 28 days (+/-7) after the second vaccine dose. AZD1222 recipients given second doses at about 4 weeks or at about 12 weeks were pooled, since spike-specific TCR depth and breadth were not found to differ between the two schedules. The vaccinee samples were drawn from two UK trials, COV001 and COV002, one of which was a single-blind randomized controlled phase 2/3 trial testing AZD1222 (ChAdOx1 nCoV-19) in healthy adults. Trial participant PBMC samples were collected at day 0 and day 28 after the second dose for TCRbeta chain sequencing. The CDR3, from cysteine to phenylalanine, totals 14 residues. The sequence is cut down to CDR3 DNA, 42 bases in frame from base 1. Reading the germline V gene gives CDR1 SGHRS and CDR2 YFSETQ. Deletion took 4 bases off V and 3 bases off J, with a span of 11 bases between the germline ends. This sample is part of a study of T cell responses to AZD1222 COVID-19 vaccine (dated by TCRdb to about 2021). A note on the overall study: A total of about 230 trial participants underwent TCR sequencing, of whom about 200 received two doses of AZD1222 and about 25 received two doses of the MenACWY control vaccine. Enrollment into the trials was organized by age into subgroups of 18-55, 56-69 and 70-plus years, and those subgroups contained about 160, 30 and 59 TCR-sequenced participants, respectively.

Broader findings and caveats from the paper: Conclusions about previously exposed vaccinees are limited because only six or seven AZD1222 recipients were SARS-CoV-2 seropositive at baseline. The vaccine-associated CD4 TCRs covered the entire spike protein, and the dominant responses fell in regions 160-218 and 743-854. Reportedly, close to half of the unique spike-specific TCRs recognized epitopes lying outside the regions that are mutated in the B.1.351 and B.1.1.7 variants. Participants were mostly white British, with more females than males. The authors suggested clonal diversity may have been underestimated. No day 14 peak-response samples were available, so repertoires were characterized only after the peak T cell response. The 56-69-year group was small, and its depth increase did not reach significance, likely because of low power. Spike-specific TCR breadth and depth rose significantly after two AZD1222 doses compared with day 0 and with MenACWY recipients.

The sequencing here drew on peripheral blood, taken 28 days after the second AZD1222 dose. This receptor chain uses TRBV5-1 and TRBJ1-5; the D gene cannot be resolved reliably. This receptor was obtained from an adult who received the AZD1222 COVID-19 vaccine. The nucleotides read TGCGCCAGCAGCGTCGGGATACTCAATCAGCCCCAGCATTTT. This encodes CASSVGILNQPQHF.